This T cell receptor (beta chain) derives from a study of T cell responses to AZD1222 COVID-19 vaccine. Study as a whole: It was second doses at about 4 or about 12 weeks that were pooled.

Study-wide findings and caveats: Most donors were white British and more were female, and clonal diversity was possibly underestimated. No repertoire was sampled before or during the peak T cell response, only after it.

Assay used: immunoSEQ multiplex PCR; TCRdb lists only in-frame clones, some missing. The table includes under 110,000 clones, 90% detected once. V was trimmed by 4 bases and J by 0 bases, leaving 13 bases between them. The V gene's germline CDR1 is LNHDA and CDR2 SQIVND (reference sequence). CDR3 length: 15 amino acids. A remark on this clone: What it recognizes is unknown.

Sequencing used peripheral blood, obtained on day 0 of AZD1222 vaccination. This chain uses TRBV19 with TRBJ2-7; D gene ambiguous. This clonotype originated in an adult in good health. CDR3 region: CASSSSQAYSYEQYF. The CDR3 region has the DNA TGTGCCAGTAGTAGTTCCCAGGCCTACTCCTACGAGCAGTACTTC.